Listed below are T cell receptor beta chains from one sample, sequenced in a study of beta chain features in type 1 diabetes. Here immunoSEQ multiplex PCR was the method, and the copy in TCRdb shows in-frame clones only, minus some. The sample records fewer than 550,000 clones, over 9.5% being singletons. The sample was naive CD4+ T cells from blood. These receptors were collected from a young woman in good health. CDR3s include the opening cysteine and the closing phenylalanine or tryptophan. A D gene is named only where the DNA matches it firmly. Some rows have no size entry. The others give once, few or many, or a class for an expanded clone.

J gene,clone size,V gene,D gene,CDR3 protein,CDR3 DNA
TRBJ2-7,.,TRBV4-3,TRBD2,CASSQLSAGGYEQYF,TGCGCCAGCAGCCAACTTTCAGCGGGAGGTTACGAGCAGTACTTC
TRBJ2-3,few,TRBV6-6,.,CASSYSPGAADTQYF,TGTGCCAGCAGTTACTCTCCAGGGGCAGCAGATACGCAGTATTTT
TRBJ2-1,.,TRBV5-6,.,CASRFLGDNEQFF,TGTGCCAGCAGGTTCCTAGGAGACAATGAGCAGTTCTTC
TRBJ2-1,few,TRBV5-1,.,CASSLKLEGSYNEQFF,TGCGCCAGCAGCTTGAAGTTGGAGGGCTCCTACAATGAGCAGTTCTTC
TRBJ2-5,.,TRBV9,TRBD2,CASSFGLAEETQYF,TGTGCCAGCAGCTTCGGACTAGCGGAAGAGACCCAGTACTTC
TRBJ1-5,few,TRBV19,.,CASTLGDQPQHF,TGTGCCAGTACCTTGGGGGATCAGCCCCAGCATTTT
TRBJ2-1,.,TRBV7-3,TRBD2,CASSLYLAGVYEQFF,TGTGCCAGCAGCTTATACCTAGCGGGAGTATATGAGCAGTTCTTC
TRBJ2-5,.,TRBV9,TRBD2,CASSVGGSGQETQYF,TGTGCCAGCAGCGTCGGCGGGAGCGGCCAAGAGACCCAGTACTTC
TRBJ2-2,.,TRBV11-2,.,CASSQEGGVPSGELFF,TGTGCCAGCAGCCAAGAGGGCGGGGTACCCTCCGGGGAGCTGTTTTTT
TRBJ2-1,.,TRBV12-2,.,CASRYWAGGPSQPFF,TGTGCAAGTCGCTATTGGGCGGGGGGCCCTTCCCAACCGTTCTTC
TRBJ2-5,.,TRBV7-9,.,CASSPDLGTYRAQYF,TGTGCCAGCAGCCCGGACCTCGGGACCTATCGGGCCCAGTACTTC
TRBJ2-4,few,TRBV30,.,CAWDRGNIQYF,TGTGCCTGGGACCGGGGAAACATTCAGTACTTC
TRBJ1-2,few,TRBV2,TRBD1,CASSGTAHGYTF,TGTGCCAGCTCAGGGACAGCGCATGGCTACACCTTC
TRBJ2-1,few,TRBV4-2,.,CASDGTPRSDEQFF,TGTGCCAGCGACGGGACCCCAAGGAGCGATGAGCAGTTCTTC
TRBJ2-7,.,TRBV4-3,.,CASSQDREYEQYF,TGCGCCAGCAGCCAAGATAGGGAATACGAGCAGTACTTC
TRBJ2-5,.,TRBV14,.,CASSRQGGETQYF,TGTGCCAGCAGCCGACAGGGAGGGGAGACCCAGTACTTC